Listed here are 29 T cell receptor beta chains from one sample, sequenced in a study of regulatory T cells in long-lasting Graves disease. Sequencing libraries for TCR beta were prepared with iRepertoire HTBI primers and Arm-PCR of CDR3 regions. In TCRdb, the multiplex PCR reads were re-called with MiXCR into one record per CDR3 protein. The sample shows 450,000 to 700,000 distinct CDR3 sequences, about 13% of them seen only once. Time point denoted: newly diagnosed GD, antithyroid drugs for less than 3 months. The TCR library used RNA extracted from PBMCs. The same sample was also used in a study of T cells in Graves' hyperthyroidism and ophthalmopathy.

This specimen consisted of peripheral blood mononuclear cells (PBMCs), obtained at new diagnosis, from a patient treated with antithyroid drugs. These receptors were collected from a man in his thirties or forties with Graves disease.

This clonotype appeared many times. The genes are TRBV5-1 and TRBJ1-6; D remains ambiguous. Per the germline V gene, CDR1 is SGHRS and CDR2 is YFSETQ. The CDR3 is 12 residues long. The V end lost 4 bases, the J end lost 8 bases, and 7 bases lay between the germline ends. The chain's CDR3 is CASSRGDSPLHF. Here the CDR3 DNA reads TGCGCCAGCAGCCGCGGGGATTCACCCCTCCACTTT.

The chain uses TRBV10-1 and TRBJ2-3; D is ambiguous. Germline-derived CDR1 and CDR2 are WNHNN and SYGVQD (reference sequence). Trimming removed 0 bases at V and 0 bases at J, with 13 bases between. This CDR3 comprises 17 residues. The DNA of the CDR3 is TGCGCCAGCAGTGAGTCGAATGTCGGATTTAGCACAGATACGCAGTATTTT. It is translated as CASSESNVGFSTDTQYF.

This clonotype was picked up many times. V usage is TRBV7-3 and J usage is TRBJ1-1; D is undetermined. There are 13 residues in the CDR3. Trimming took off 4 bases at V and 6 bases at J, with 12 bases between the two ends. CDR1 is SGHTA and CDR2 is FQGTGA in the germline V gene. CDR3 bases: TGTGCCAGCAGCTCTGGAGGTAGCGCTGAAGCTTTCTTT. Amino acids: CASSSGGSAEAFF.

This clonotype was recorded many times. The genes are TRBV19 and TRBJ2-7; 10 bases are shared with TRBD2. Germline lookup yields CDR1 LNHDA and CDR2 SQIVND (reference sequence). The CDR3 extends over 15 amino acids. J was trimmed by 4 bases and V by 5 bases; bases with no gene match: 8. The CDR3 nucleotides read TGTGCCAGTAGTTGGGCTAGCGGGAGCAGGTACGAGCAGTACTTC. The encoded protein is CASSWASGSRYEQYF.

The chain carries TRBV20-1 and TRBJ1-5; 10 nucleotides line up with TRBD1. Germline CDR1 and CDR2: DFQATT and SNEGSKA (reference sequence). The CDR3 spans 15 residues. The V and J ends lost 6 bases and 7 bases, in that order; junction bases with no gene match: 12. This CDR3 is CSARPGQGSRQPQHF. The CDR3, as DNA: TGCAGTGCCCGACCGGGACAGGGGAGCAGACAGCCCCAGCATTTT.

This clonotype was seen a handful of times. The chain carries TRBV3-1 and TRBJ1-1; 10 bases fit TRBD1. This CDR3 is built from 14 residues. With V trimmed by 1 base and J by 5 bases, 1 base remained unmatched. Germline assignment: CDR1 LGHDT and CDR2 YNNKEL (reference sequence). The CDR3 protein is CASSQGTGGTEAFF. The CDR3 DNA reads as TGTGCCAGCAGCCAAGGGACAGGGGGGACTGAAGCTTTCTTT.

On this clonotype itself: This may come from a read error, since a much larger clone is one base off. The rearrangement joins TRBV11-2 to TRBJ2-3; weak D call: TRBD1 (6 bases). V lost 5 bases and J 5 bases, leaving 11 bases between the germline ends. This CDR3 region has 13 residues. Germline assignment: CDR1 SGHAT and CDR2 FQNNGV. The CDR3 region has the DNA TGTGCCAGCAGCACCACAGGGAGAGATACGCAGTATTTT. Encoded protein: CASSTTGRDTQYF.

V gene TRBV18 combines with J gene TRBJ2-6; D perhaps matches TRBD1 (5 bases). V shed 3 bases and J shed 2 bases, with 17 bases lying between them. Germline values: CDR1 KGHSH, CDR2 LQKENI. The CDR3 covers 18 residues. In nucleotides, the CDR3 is TGTGCCAGCTCACCTTACAAACCCTCAGGGACTGGGGCCAACGTCCTGACTTTC. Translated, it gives CASSPYKPSGTGANVLTF.

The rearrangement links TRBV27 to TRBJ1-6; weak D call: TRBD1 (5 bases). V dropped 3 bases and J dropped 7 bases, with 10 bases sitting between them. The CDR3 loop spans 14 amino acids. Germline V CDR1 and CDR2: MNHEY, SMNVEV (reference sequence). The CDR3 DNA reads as TGTGCCAGCAGTTTTTGGGGACTAAATTCACCCCTCCACTTT. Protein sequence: CASSFWGLNSPLHF.

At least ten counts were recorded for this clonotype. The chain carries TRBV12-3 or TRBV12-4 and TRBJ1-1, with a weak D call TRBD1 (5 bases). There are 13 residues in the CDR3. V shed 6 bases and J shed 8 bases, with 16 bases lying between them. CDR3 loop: CASSQTPGLEAFF. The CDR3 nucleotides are TGTGCCAGCAGCCAGACTCCGGGACTGGAAGCTTTCTTT.

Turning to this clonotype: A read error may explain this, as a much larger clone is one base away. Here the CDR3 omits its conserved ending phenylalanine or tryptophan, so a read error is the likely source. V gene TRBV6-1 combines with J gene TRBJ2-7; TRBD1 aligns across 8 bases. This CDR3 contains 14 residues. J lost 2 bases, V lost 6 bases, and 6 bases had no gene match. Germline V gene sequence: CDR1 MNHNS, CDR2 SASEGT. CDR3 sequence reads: CASSPTGAAYEQYL. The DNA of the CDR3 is TGTGCCAGCAGCCCGACAGGGGCCGCCTACGAGCAGTACCTC.

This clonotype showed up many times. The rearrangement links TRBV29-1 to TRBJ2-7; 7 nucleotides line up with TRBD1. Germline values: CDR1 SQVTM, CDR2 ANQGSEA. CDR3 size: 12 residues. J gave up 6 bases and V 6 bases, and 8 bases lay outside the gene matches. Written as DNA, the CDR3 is TGCAGCGTGATCACGACAGGGTTCGAGCAGTACTTC. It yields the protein CSVITTGFEQYF.

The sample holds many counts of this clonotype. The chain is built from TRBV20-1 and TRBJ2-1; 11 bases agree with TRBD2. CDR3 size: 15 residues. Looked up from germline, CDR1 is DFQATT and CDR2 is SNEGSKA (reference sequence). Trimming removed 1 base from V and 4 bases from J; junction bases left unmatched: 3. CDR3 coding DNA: TGCAGTGCTAGAGTCTCTAGCGGGGGGTACAATGAGCAGTTCTTC. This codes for CSARVSSGGYNEQFF.

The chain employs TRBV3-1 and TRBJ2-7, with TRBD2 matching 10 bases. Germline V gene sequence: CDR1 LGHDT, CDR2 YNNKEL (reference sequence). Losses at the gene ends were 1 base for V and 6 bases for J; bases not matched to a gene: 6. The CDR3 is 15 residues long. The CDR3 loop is CASSQGSLAGVEQYF. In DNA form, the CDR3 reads TGTGCCAGCAGCCAAGGTAGTCTAGCGGGAGTCGAGCAGTACTTC.

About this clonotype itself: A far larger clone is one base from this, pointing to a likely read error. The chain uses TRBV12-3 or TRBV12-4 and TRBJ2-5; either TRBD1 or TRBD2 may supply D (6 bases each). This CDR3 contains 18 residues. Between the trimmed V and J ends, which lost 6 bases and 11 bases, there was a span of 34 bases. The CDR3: CASSRGLLGLQTYNEQYF. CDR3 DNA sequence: TGTGCCAGCAGCAGGGGCCTCCTGGGACTTCAGACCTACAATGAGCAGTACTTC.

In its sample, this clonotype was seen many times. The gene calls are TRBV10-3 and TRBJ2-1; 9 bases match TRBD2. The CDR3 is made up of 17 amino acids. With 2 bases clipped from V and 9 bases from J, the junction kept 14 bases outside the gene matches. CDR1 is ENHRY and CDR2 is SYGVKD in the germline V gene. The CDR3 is CAISEPRHRAGGAEQFF. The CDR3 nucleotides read TGTGCCATCAGTGAGCCCAGACATAGGGCGGGAGGGGCTGAGCAGTTCTTC.

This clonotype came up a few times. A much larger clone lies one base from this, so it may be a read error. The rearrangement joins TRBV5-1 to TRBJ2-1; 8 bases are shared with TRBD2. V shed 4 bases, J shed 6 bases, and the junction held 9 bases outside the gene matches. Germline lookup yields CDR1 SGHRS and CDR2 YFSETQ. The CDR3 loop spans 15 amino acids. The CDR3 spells CASSPGGAQRNEQFF. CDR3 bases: TGCGCCAGCAGCCCGGGGGGGGCCCAGCGCAATGAGCAGTTCTTC.

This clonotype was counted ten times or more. Written as DNA, the CDR3 is TGTGCCAGCAGTTTTGCTGGGTTCAATCAGCCCCAGCATTTT. Translation: CASSFAGFNQPQHF. The rearrangement joins TRBV27 to TRBJ1-5, with D hard to call. The germline V gene encodes CDR1 MNHEY and CDR2 SMNVEV (reference sequence). CDR3 length: 14 residues. Trimming took off 3 bases at V and 3 bases at J, with 9 bases between the two ends.

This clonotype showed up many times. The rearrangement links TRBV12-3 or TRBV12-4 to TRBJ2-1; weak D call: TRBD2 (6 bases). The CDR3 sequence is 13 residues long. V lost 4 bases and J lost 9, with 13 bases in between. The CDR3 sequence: CASSSASVGEQFF. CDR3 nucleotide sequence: TGTGCCAGCAGTTCGGCTAGCGTGGGTGAGCAGTTCTTC.

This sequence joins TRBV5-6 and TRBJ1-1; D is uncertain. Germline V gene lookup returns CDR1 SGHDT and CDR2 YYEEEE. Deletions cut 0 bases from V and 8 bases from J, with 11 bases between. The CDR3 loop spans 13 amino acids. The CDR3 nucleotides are TGTGCCAGCAGCTTGGTACCCCGGCCCGAAGCTTTCTTT. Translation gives CASSLVPRPEAFF.

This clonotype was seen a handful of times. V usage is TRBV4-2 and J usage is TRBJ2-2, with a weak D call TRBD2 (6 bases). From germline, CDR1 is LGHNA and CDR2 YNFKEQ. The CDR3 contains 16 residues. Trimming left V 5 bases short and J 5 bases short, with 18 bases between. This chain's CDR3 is CASSVGGIILTGELFF. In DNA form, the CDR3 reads TGTGCCAGCAGCGTTGGAGGGATCATACTTACCGGGGAGCTGTTTTTT.

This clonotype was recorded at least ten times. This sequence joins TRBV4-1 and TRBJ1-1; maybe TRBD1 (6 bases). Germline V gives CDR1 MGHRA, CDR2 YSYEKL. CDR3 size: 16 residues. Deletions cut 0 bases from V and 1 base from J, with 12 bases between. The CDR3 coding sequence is TGCGCCAGCAGCCAAGATAGGGGGATTAGGAACACTGAAGCTTTCTTT. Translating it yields CASSQDRGIRNTEAFF.

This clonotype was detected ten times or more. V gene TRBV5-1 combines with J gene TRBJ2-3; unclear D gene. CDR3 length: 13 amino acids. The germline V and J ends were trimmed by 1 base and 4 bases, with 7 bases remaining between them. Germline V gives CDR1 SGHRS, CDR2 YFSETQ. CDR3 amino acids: CASSLWAADTQYF. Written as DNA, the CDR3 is TGCGCCAGCAGCTTGTGGGCAGCAGATACGCAGTATTTT.

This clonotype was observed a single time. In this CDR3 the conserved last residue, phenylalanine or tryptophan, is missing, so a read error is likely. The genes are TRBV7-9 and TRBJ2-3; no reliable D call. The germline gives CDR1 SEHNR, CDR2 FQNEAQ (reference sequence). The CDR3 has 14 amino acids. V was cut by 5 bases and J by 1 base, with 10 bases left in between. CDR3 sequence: CASSDSLGTDTQYL. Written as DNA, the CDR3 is TGTGCCAGCAGCGACTCTTTAGGCACAGATACGCAGTATCTT.

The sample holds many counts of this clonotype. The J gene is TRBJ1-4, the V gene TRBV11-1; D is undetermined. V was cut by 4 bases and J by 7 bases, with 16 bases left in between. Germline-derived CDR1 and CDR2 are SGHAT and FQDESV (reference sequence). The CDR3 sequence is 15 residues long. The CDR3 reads CASSSDAYSSEKLFF. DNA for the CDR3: TGTGCCAGCAGCTCGGACGCATACTCGAGTGAAAAACTGTTTTTT. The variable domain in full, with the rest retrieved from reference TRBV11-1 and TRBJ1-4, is EAEVAQSPRYKITEKSQAVAFWCDPISGHATLYWYRQILGQGPELLVQFQDESVVDDSQLPKDRFSAERLKGVDSTLKIQPAELGDSAMYLCASSSDAYSSEKLFFGSGTQLSVL.

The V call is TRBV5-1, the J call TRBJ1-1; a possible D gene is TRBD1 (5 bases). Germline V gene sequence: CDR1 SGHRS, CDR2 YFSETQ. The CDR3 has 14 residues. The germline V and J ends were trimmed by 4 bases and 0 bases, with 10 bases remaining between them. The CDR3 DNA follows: TGCGCCAGCAGCACCGGGACGGTGAACACTGAAGCTTTCTTT. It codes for CASSTGTVNTEAFF.

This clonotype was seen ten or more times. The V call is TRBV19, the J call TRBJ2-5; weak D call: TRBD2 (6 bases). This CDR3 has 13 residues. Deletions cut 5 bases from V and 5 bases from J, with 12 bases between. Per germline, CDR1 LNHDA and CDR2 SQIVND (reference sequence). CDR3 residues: CASSWGEAETQYF. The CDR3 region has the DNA TGTGCCAGTAGTTGGGGGGAGGCGGAGACCCAGTACTTC.

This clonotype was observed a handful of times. DNA of the CDR3: TGTGCCAGCAGCCCGAAACACAATGAGCAGTTCTTC. Its translation is CASSPKHNEQFF. The rearrangement links TRBV7-8 to TRBJ2-1, with D uncertain. Germline V gene sequence: CDR1 SGHVS, CDR2 FQNEAQ. Trimming pared 5 bases from V and 5 bases from J, leaving 7 bases between. The CDR3 is 12 amino acids.

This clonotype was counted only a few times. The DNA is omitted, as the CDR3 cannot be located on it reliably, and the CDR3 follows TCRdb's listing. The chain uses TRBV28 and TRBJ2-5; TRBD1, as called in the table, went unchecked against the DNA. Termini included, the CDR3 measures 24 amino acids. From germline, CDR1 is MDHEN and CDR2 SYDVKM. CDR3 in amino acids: CASTTGGAGGYTFGSGRGQETQYF.